This T cell receptor beta chain was sequenced in a study of blood T cell repertoires in COVID-19. CDR3 length: 13 residues. With 6 bases clipped from V and 6 bases from J, the junction kept 8 bases outside the gene matches. Germline CDR1 and CDR2: MNHEY and SMNVEV (reference sequence). Clones were sequenced by immunoSEQ multiplex PCR, and TCRdb holds only the in-frame ones, with some missing. Altogether around 170,000 clones are present, around 85% being singletons, with the ten largest covering about 9.7%. The sequencing sample was made of peripheral blood. V and J are TRBV27 and TRBJ2-7; TRBD1 matches 7 bases. The source of this sequence is a man aged 45-65 years with active or convalescent COVID-19. CDR3 sequence (DNA): TGTGCCAGCAGGGTACGACAGGGCTTCGAGCAGTACTTC. Amino acid sequence: CASRVRQGFEQYF.